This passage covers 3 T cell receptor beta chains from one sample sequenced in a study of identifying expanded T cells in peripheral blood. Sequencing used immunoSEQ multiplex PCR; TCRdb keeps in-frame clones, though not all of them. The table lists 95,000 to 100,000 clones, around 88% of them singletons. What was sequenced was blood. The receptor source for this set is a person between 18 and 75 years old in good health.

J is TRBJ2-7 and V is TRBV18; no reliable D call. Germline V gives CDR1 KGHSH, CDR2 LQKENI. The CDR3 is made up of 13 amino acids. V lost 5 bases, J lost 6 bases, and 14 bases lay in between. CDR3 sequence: CASSTEVGSEQYF. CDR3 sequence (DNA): TGTGCCAGCTCAACAGAGGTCGGTAGCGAGCAGTACTTC.

The CDR3 region has the DNA TGTGCCAGCAGGTTTACTAGCACAGATACGCAGTATTTT. It encodes CASRFTSTDTQYF. The genes are TRBV28 and TRBJ2-3; D call uncertain. V was cut by 6 bases and J by 0 bases, with 7 bases left in between. In germline, CDR1 is MDHEN, CDR2 SYDVKM. This CDR3 is built from 13 residues.

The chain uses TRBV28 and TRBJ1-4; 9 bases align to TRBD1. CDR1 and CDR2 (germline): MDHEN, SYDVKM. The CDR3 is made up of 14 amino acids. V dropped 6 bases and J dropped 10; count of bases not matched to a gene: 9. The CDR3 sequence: CASRTTGGSRKLFF. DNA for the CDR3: TGTGCCAGCAGAACGACAGGGGGGAGTAGAAAACTGTTTTTT.